What follows describes a single T cell receptor beta chain. The antigen remains undetermined. While unrecorded immune exposures were likely, the donors were nominally healthy when sampled. The data originate from a study of cytomegalovirus exposure and HLA in healthy donors. The study's findings and limits: Most TCR sequences were seen very rarely across donors, but some public TCRs occurred in many. With later analysis, a missense DCLRE1C variant became linked to TCR beta V- and J-gene trimming. Previous analysis showed most TCR beta V segments were productive about 90% or about 30% of the time.

Germline V lookup: CDR1 SNHLY, CDR2 FYNNEI. CDR3 length: 17 amino acids. With 4 bases clipped from V and 2 bases from J, the junction kept 11 bases outside the gene matches. A multiplex PCR was run with 60 Vbeta primers and 13 Jbeta primers. The table came from immunoSEQ multiplex PCR; TCRdb's copy has only in-frame clones and leaves some out. The sample includes about 160,000 clones, around 75% of them seen just once. V is TRBV2 and J is TRBJ2-1; 7 positions agree with TRBD2. The TCR was taken from a female donor in good health and CMV-seronegative. Sequenced: PBMCs. The CDR3 nucleotides read TGTGCCAGCAGTGGCGGGGAGGCGGGGGAGACCTACAATGAGCAGTTCTTC. It is translated as CASSGGEAGETYNEQFF.